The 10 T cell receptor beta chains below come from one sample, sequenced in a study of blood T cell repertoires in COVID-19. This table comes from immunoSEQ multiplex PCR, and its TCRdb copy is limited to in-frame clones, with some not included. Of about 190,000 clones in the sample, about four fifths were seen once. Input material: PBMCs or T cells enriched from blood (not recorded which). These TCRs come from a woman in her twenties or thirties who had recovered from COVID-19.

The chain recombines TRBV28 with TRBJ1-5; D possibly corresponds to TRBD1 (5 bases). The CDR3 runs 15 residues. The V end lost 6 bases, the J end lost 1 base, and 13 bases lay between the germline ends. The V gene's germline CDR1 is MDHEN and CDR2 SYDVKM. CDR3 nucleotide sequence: TGTGCCAGCAGAAGGAGGGGATTCAGCAATCAGCCCCAGCATTTT. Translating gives CASRRRGFSNQPQHF.

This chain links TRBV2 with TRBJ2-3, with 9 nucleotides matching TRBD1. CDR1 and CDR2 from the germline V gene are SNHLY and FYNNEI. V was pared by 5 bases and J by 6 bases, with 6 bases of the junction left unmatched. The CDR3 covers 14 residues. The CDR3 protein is CASSNTGGKDTQYF. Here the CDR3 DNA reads TGTGCCAGCAGTAATACAGGGGGCAAGGATACGCAGTATTTT.

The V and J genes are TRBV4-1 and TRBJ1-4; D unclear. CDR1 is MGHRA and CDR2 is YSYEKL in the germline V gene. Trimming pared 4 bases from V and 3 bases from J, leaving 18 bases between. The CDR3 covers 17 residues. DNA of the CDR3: TGCGCCAGCAGCCGGATTGGGGAGGTGGTGGCTAATGAAAAACTGTTTTTT. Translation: CASSRIGEVVANEKLFF.

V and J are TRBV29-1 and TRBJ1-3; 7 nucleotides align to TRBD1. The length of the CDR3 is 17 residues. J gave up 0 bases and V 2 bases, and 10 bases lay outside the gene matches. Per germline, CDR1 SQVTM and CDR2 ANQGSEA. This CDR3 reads CSVEMGVDRDSGNTIYF. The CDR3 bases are TGCAGCGTTGAAATGGGGGTTGACAGGGACTCTGGAAACACCATATATTTT.

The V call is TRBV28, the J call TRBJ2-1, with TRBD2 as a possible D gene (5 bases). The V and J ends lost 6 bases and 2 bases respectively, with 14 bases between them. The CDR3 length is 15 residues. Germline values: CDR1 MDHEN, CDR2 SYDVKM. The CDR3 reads CASSSLNSAYNEQFF. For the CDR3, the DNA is TGTGCCAGCAGCTCCTTGAATAGCGCCTACAATGAGCAGTTCTTC.

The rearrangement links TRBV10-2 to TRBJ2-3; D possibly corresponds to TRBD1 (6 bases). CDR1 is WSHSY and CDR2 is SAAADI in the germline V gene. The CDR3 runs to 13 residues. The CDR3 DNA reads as TGCTCCTCGACAGGATCCTACACAGATACGCAGTATTTT. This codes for CSSTGSYTDTQYF.

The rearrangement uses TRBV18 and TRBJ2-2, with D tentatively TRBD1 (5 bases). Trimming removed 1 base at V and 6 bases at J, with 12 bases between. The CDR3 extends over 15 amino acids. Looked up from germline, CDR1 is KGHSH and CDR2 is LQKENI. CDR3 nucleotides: TGTGCCAGCTCACCACGGCAGGGTAACGCCGGGGAGCTGTTTTTT. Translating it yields CASSPRQGNAGELFF.

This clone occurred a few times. The CDR3 spells CAIPGLAGGLYNEQFF. CDR3 nucleotide sequence: TGTGCCATCCCCGGACTAGCGGGGGGTCTATACAATGAGCAGTTCTTC. This chain links TRBV10-3 with TRBJ2-1; 14 nucleotides align to TRBD2. The CDR3 has 16 amino acids. V was clipped by 8 bases and J by 4 bases; unmatched bases: 7. Looked up from germline, CDR1 is ENHRY and CDR2 is SYGVKD.

The CDR3, as DNA: TGTGCCAGCAGTGAAAGCAGGGGGATTTCTAATTCACCCCTCCACTTT. Residues: CASSESRGISNSPLHF. The chain recombines TRBV2 with TRBJ1-6; TRBD1 aligns across 7 bases. Germline CDR1 reads SNHLY; CDR2 reads FYNNEI. Trimming cost V 2 bases and J 6 bases; bases outside gene matches: 7. This CDR3 is built from 16 residues.

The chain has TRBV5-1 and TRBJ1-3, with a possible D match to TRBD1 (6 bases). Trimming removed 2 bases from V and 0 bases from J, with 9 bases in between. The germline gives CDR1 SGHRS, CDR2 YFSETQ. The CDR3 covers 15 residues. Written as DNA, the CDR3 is TGCGCCAGCAGCTTAACGACAGGCTCTGGAAACACCATATATTTT. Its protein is CASSLTTGSGNTIYF.